These 27 T cell receptor beta chains were sequenced from one sample in a study of T cells in Graves' hyperthyroidism and ophthalmopathy. What was amplified from RNA transcripts were TCR beta CDR3 regions. An initial round of RT-PCR targeting the TCR CDR3 relied on the HTBI primer set. MiXCR, run by TCRdb on the multiplex PCR reads, gives a single entry per CDR3 protein. The sample lists 250,000 to 300,000 distinct CDR3 sequences, just over 14% seen once, with approximately 12% in the top ten. The sequencing sample was made of blood. Receptors were obtained from a woman in her 40s with Graves' hyperthyroidism that later progressed to Graves' ophthalmopathy.

V gene TRBV5-1 combines with J gene TRBJ1-6; 9 nucleotides line up with TRBD1. Germline trimming cut 5 bases from V and 7 bases from J; bases unmatched to any gene: 13. Germline values: CDR1 SGHRS, CDR2 YFSETQ. The CDR3 spans 17 residues. CDR3 sequence: CASSRDRDVYMNSPLHF. Here the CDR3 DNA reads TGCGCCAGCAGTCGGGACAGGGATGTATATATGAATTCACCCCTCCACTTT.

This clonotype was counted ten times or more. The V and J genes are TRBV7-9 and TRBJ2-7; 8 bases line up with TRBD2. The V and J ends lost 4 bases and 6 bases, in that order; junction bases with no gene match: 8. The germline V gene has CDR1 SEHNR and CDR2 FQNEAQ (reference sequence). The CDR3 is made up of 14 amino acids. CDR3 region: CASSSTTSASEQYF. Written as DNA, the CDR3 is TGTGCCAGCAGCTCTACGACTAGCGCGAGCGAGCAGTACTTC.

This clonotype was seen a handful of times. CDR3 loop: CSARALWTGIQETQYF. As DNA, the CDR3 is TGCAGTGCTAGGGCCTTGTGGACAGGAATTCAAGAGACCCAGTACTTC. This chain joins TRBV20-1 and TRBJ2-5, with 7 bases identical to TRBD1. The CDR3 has 16 amino acids. Germline CDR1 is DFQATT and CDR2 is SNEGSKA (reference sequence). The junction had 12 bases not matched to a gene; V was cut back by 3 bases and J by 2 bases.

The table lists this clonotype with many counts. J is TRBJ1-1 and V is TRBV27; D is undetermined. Germline V CDR1 and CDR2: MNHEY, SMNVEV (reference sequence). This CDR3 has 13 residues. Trimming took 3 bases from V and 3 from J, leaving 8 bases between them. For the CDR3, the DNA is TGTGCCAGCAGTTTTACTGGTGACACTGAAGCTTTCTTT. Protein: CASSFTGDTEAFF.

The table lists this clonotype with many counts. V and J are TRBV7-2 and TRBJ2-4; tentatively, D is TRBD2 (5 bases). Germline V gene lookup returns CDR1 SGHTA and CDR2 FQGNSA. Trimming took off 5 bases at V and 6 bases at J, with 11 bases between the two ends. The CDR3 is made up of 13 amino acids. The CDR3 region has the DNA TGTGCCAGCAGCCAAGACTACGTAAACATTCAGTACTTC. Translated: CASSQDYVNIQYF.

This clonotype was observed many times. The rearrangement joins TRBV10-2 to TRBJ2-3, with no clear D. This CDR3 has 16 residues. In germline, CDR1 is WSHSY, CDR2 SAAADI. V lost 4 bases and J 3 bases, leaving 17 bases between the germline ends. As DNA, the CDR3 is TGCGCCAGCAGTGCCCAGCCTACGGCCAATACAGATACGCAGTATTTT. This encodes CASSAQPTANTDTQYF.

This clonotype has a count of ten or more. The chain joins TRBV11-2 to TRBJ2-5; 8 nucleotides align to TRBD1. The CDR3 loop spans 16 amino acids. V shed 4 bases, J shed 5 bases, and the junction held 12 bases outside the gene matches. Germline V gene data show CDR1 as SGHAT and CDR2 as FQNNGV. CDR3 bases: TGTGCCAGCAGCTCCACAGGACAGGGAGAGTGGGAGACCCAGTACTTC. Amino acids: CASSSTGQGEWETQYF. Full variable domain (missing parts from reference TRBV11-2 and TRBJ2-5): EAGVAQSPRYKIIEKRQSVAFWCNPISGHATLYWYQQILGQGPKLLIQFQNNGVVDDSQLPKDRFSAERLKGVDSTLKIQPAKLEDSAVYLCASSSTGQGEWETQYFGPGTRLLVL.

This clonotype occurred many times. V and J are TRBV6-5 and TRBJ1-5; 10 bases map to TRBD1. The CDR3 extends over 14 amino acids. Losses at the gene ends were 0 bases for V and 10 bases for J; bases not matched to a gene: 3. Germline-derived CDR1 and CDR2 are MNHEY and SVGAGI. In DNA form, the CDR3 reads TGTGCCAGCAGTTACTCTGGACAGGGGGGACCCCAGCATTTT. Encoded protein: CASSYSGQGGPQHF.

This clonotype was recorded many times. The rearrangement joins TRBV5-5 to TRBJ2-1; the match to TRBD2 covers 9 bases. CDR1 is SGHKS, CDR2 YYEKEE, per germline (reference sequence). This CDR3 spans 15 amino acids. J was trimmed by 0 bases and V by 4 bases; bases with no gene match: 2. CDR3 protein: CASSVAGVSYNEQFF. The CDR3 DNA is TGTGCCAGCAGCGTAGCGGGAGTCTCCTACAATGAGCAGTTCTTC.

This clonotype has at least ten counts. This chain uses TRBV12-3 or TRBV12-4 with TRBJ2-1; 12 bases agree with TRBD2. V dropped 3 bases and J dropped 2; count of bases not matched to a gene: 17. The CDR3 runs to 21 residues. The CDR3 DNA follows: TGTGCCAGCAGTTTTAAGGTGTGGCTAGCGGGAGGGAGTTTCCCCTACAATGAGCAGTTCTTC. It encodes CASSFKVWLAGGSFPYNEQFF.

This clonotype was recorded at least ten times. V gene TRBV5-1 combines with J gene TRBJ2-7, with 8 bases lining up with TRBD1. V dropped 4 bases and J dropped 0; count of bases not matched to a gene: 9. Per the germline V gene, CDR1 is SGHRS and CDR2 is YFSETQ. The CDR3 consists of 16 residues. The CDR3 DNA follows: TGCGCCAGCAGCCCCACGGCACAGGGGGTCTCCTACGAGCAGTACTTC. This sequence encodes CASSPTAQGVSYEQYF.

The genes are TRBV9 and TRBJ1-1, with a possible D match to TRBD1 (5 bases). In germline, CDR1 is SGDLS, CDR2 YYNGEE. This CDR3 region has 13 residues. Between the trimmed V and J ends, which lost 7 bases and 4 bases, there was a span of 14 bases. The CDR3 DNA sequence: TGTGCCAGCGCCCTCGGGGGGGGCACTGAAGCTTTCTTT. Translated, it gives CASALGGGTEAFF. The whole variable domain, remainder taken from reference TRBV9 and TRBJ1-1, is DSGVTQTPKHLITATGQRVTLRCSPRSGDLSVYWYQQSLDQGLQFLIQYYNGEERAKGNILERFSAQQFPDLHSELNLSSLELGDSALYFCASALGGGTEAFFGQGTRLTVV.

This clonotype was detected many times. The chain is built from TRBV28 and TRBJ2-3; D possibly corresponds to TRBD2 (5 bases). V lost 4 bases and J lost 3, with 14 bases in between. CDR1 MDHEN and CDR2 SYDVKM come from the germline V gene. The CDR3 runs to 15 residues. This CDR3 reads CASSSWTERTDTQYF. The CDR3 DNA reads TGTGCCAGCAGTTCGTGGACGGAGCGGACAGATACGCAGTATTTT.

The chain employs TRBV6-2 or TRBV6-3 and TRBJ2-1, with D possibly matching TRBD1 (5 bases). The CDR3 spans 13 residues. With 4 bases removed from V and 5 bases from J, the gap between germline ends came to 9 bases. Germline CDR1 reads MNHEY; CDR2 reads SVGEGT. This chain's CDR3 is CASSLDKHNEQFF. The CDR3 nucleotides read TGTGCCAGCAGTTTGGACAAGCACAATGAGCAGTTCTTC.

This clonotype came up a few times. At one of its ends the junction is not consistent with the germline gene, which may arise from a read error. This chain uses TRBV4-2 with TRBJ1-1; D is perhaps TRBD1 (5 bases). The CDR3 extends over 15 amino acids. Looked up from germline, CDR1 is LGHNA and CDR2 is YNFKEQ. CDR3 amino acids: CTSSQDSPRGTEAFF. CDR3 DNA: TGTACCAGCAGCCAAGATTCCCCGCGGGGGACTGAAGCTTTCTTT.

On this clonotype: A much larger clonotype is one base distant, so this may be a read error. This rearrangement joins TRBV6-5 to TRBJ2-6; D uncertain. Per germline, CDR1 MNHEY and CDR2 SVGAGI. V shed 5 bases and J shed 0 bases, with 14 bases lying between them. CDR3 length: 17 amino acids. The CDR3 sequence is CASSHGSRLSGANVLTF. The CDR3 bases are TGTGCCAGCAGTCACGGCAGCAGGCTCTCTGGGGCCAACGTCCTGACTTTC.

This clonotype has ten or more counts. The J gene is TRBJ2-1, the V gene TRBV19; 9 nucleotides line up with TRBD2. Germline-derived CDR1 and CDR2 are LNHDA and SQIVND (reference sequence). The CDR3 is made up of 15 amino acids. Germline trimming cut 4 bases from V and 5 bases from J; bases unmatched to any gene: 6. The CDR3: CASSTGLAGNNEQFF. DNA of the CDR3: TGTGCCAGTAGTACAGGGCTAGCGGGAAACAATGAGCAGTTCTTC.

This clonotype was seen ten or more times. This chain links TRBV20-1 with TRBJ1-1; D is perhaps TRBD1 (6 bases). This CDR3 is 13 amino acids long. V lost 8 bases and J 4 bases, leaving 17 bases between the germline ends. Looked up from germline, CDR1 is DFQATT and CDR2 is SNEGSKA (reference sequence). The CDR3 sequence: CSQRGGEGTEAFF. The CDR3 bases are TGCAGTCAAAGGGGGGGAGAAGGCACTGAAGCTTTCTTT.

This clonotype was detected ten times or more. This sequence joins TRBV11-2 and TRBJ2-7; 11 positions match TRBD2. The germline gives CDR1 SGHAT, CDR2 FQNNGV. The CDR3 has 16 amino acids. After removal of 3 bases from V and 0 bases from J, the junction contained 4 bases not matched to a gene. CDR3 DNA sequence: TGTGCCAGCAGCTTCTTAGCGGGAGGGGGCTCCTACGAGCAGTACTTC. Its protein product is CASSFLAGGGSYEQYF.

This clonotype was recorded many times. The chain combines TRBV18 with TRBJ2-1; D may be TRBD2 (6 bases). V was pared by 0 bases and J by 5 bases, with 14 bases between. CDR1 and CDR2 from the germline V gene are KGHSH and LQKENI. The CDR3 length is 16 residues. CDR3 nucleotide sequence: TGTGCCAGCTCACCACCCGGTTGGGGCGGGGACAATGAGCAGTTCTTC. Protein product: CASSPPGWGGDNEQFF.

This clonotype was recorded many times. The chain uses TRBV9 and TRBJ2-1, with 9 positions matching TRBD1. The CDR3 runs 16 residues. Germline loops: CDR1 SGDLS, CDR2 YYNGEE. After removal of 3 bases from V and 1 base from J, the junction contained 5 bases not matched to a gene. CDR3: CASSAPGTGSYNEQFF. In nucleotides, the CDR3 is TGTGCCAGCAGCGCCCCCGGGACAGGGTCCTACAATGAGCAGTTCTTC.

Many counts were recorded for this clonotype. The V gene is TRBV29-1, the J gene TRBJ2-3; no firm D call. The CDR3 loop spans 14 amino acids. Germline CDR1 SQVTM, CDR2 ANQGSEA. Trimming took 4 bases from V and 1 from J, leaving 12 bases between them. Here the CDR3 DNA reads TGCAGCGTTGGTAAGGGCCTTCGCACAGATACGCAGTATTTT. It yields the protein CSVGKGLRTDTQYF.

The table lists this clonotype with many counts. The chain links TRBV20-1 to TRBJ2-7; D not resolved. The CDR3 runs 13 residues. Germline V gene data show CDR1 as DFQATT and CDR2 as SNEGSKA (reference sequence). V lost 5 bases, J lost 4 bases, and 15 bases lay in between. CDR3 nucleotides: TGCAGTGCTGTTCTGGCCGGGTTGTACGAGCAGTACTTC. Translation: CSAVLAGLYEQYF.

This clonotype was seen many times. The chain recombines TRBV28 with TRBJ2-1, with D unresolved. The CDR3 covers 12 residues. V was shortened by 6 bases and J by 8 bases, with 11 bases between the two germline ends. Germline V CDR1 and CDR2: MDHEN, SYDVKM. The CDR3 protein is CASRGPVYEQFF. CDR3 DNA: TGTGCCAGCAGGGGCCCAGTCTATGAGCAGTTCTTC.

The gene calls are TRBV13 and TRBJ2-5; TRBD2 matches at 11 bases. The V and J ends lost 5 bases and 5 bases, in that order; junction bases with no gene match: 1. The CDR3 has 13 residues. Per the germline V gene, CDR1 is PRHDT and CDR2 is FYEKMQ (reference sequence). The CDR3 here is CASSGTSGETQYF. As DNA, the CDR3 is TGTGCCAGCAGCGGGACTAGCGGTGAGACCCAGTACTTC. The full variable domain, with the rest looked up from reference TRBV13 and TRBJ2-5, is AAGVIQSPRHLIKEKRETATLKCYPIPRHDTVYWYQQGPGQDPQFLISFYEKMQSDKGSIPDRFSAQQFSDYHSELNMSSLELGDSALYFCASSGTSGETQYFGPGTRLLVL.

At least ten counts were recorded for this clonotype. V and J are TRBV27 and TRBJ2-1; 13 bases fit TRBD2. Trimming cost V 4 bases and J 6 bases; bases outside gene matches: 15. CDR3 length: 19 residues. In germline, CDR1 is MNHEY, CDR2 SMNVEV (reference sequence). In DNA form, the CDR3 reads TGTGCCAGCAGTTCGAGTCGGACTAGCGGGAGCGGGGGTAGCAATGAGCAGTTCTTC. Its protein product is CASSSSRTSGSGGSNEQFF.

This clonotype was detected ten times or more. The rearrangement uses TRBV12-3 or TRBV12-4 and TRBJ2-7; 8 bases fit TRBD1. The CDR3 spans 14 residues. The junction had 6 bases not matched to a gene; V was cut back by 6 bases and J by 2 bases. CDR3 in amino acids: CASSPTGVTYEQYF. DNA for the CDR3: TGTGCCAGCAGCCCGACAGGGGTAACCTACGAGCAGTACTTC.